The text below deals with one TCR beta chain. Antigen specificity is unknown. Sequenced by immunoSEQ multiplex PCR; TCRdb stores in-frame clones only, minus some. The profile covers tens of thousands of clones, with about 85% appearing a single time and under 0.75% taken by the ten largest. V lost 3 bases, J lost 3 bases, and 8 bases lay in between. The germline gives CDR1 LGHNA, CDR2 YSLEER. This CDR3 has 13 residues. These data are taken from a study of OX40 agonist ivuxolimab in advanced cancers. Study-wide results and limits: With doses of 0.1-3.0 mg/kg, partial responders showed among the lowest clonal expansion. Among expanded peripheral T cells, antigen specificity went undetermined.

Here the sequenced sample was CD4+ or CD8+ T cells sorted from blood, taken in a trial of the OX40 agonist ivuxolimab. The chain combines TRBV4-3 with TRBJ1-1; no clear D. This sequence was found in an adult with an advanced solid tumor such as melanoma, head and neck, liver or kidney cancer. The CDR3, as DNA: TGCGCCAGCAGCCACGCCCGGGACACTGAAGCTTTCTTT. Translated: CASSHARDTEAFF.